These 25 T cell receptor beta chains were all obtained from the same sample, sequenced in a study of OX40 agonist ivuxolimab in advanced cancers. Measured with immunoSEQ multiplex PCR; TCRdb has only the in-frame clones, and not every one. This repertoire shows 99,000 or so clones, more than 85% found once; its top ten account for 0.26%. Sequenced here: CD4+ or CD8+ T cells sorted from blood, sampled in a trial of the OX40 agonist ivuxolimab. Receptors originate from an adult with an advanced solid tumor such as melanoma, head and neck, liver or kidney cancer.

Worth noting for this clone: Other DNA sequences in this specimen translate into the identical CDR3. V and J are TRBV4-3 and TRBJ2-3; no clear D. The CDR3 sequence is 13 residues long. CDR1 is LGHNA and CDR2 is YSLEER in the germline V gene. Trimming removed 0 bases at V and 6 bases at J, with 7 bases between. The CDR3 loop is CASSQDRPDTQYF. The DNA for the CDR3 is TGCGCCAGCAGCCAAGATCGTCCGGATACGCAGTATTTT.

This chain uses TRBV2 with TRBJ2-3; 11 nucleotides agree with TRBD2. Germline values: CDR1 SNHLY, CDR2 FYNNEI. The length of the CDR3 is 15 residues. V was pared by 5 bases and J by 4 bases, with 5 bases of the junction left unmatched. CDR3 sequence (DNA): TGTGCCAGCAGTACTAGCGGGAGCGGTGCAGATACGCAGTATTTT. Its protein product is CASSTSGSGADTQYF.

The V and J genes are TRBV28 and TRBJ1-5; TRBD1 matches at 8 bases. Germline lookup yields CDR1 MDHEN and CDR2 SYDVKM. There are 14 residues in the CDR3. V dropped 6 bases and J dropped 4; count of bases not matched to a gene: 5. The CDR3, as DNA: TGTGCCAGCAGCCCAGGGGGCCGAAATCAGCCCCAGCATTTT. This translates into CASSPGGRNQPQHF. Full variable domain (rest looked up from reference TRBV28 and TRBJ1-5): DVKVTQSSRYLVKRTGEKVFLECVQDMDHENMFWYRQDPGLGLRLIYFSYDVKMKEKGDIPEGYSVSREKKERFSLILESASTNQTSMYLCASSPGGRNQPQHFGDGTRLSIL.

In DNA form, the CDR3 reads TGTGCCAGCAGTTACTTCGGAGCGGGATCGAACACTGAAGCTTTCTTT. Encoded protein: CASSYFGAGSNTEAFF. V gene TRBV6-5 combines with J gene TRBJ1-1; D is undetermined. The CDR3 is made up of 16 amino acids. With 1 base removed from V and 1 base from J, the gap between germline ends came to 13 bases. Germline assignment: CDR1 MNHEY and CDR2 SVGAGI.

The chain employs TRBV9 and TRBJ1-3, with unresolved D. This CDR3 has 16 residues. Germline CDR1 and CDR2: SGDLS and YYNGEE. V was pared by 0 bases and J by 0 bases, with 10 bases between. The CDR3 DNA reads as TGTGCCAGCAGCGTAGATCCCCCTCTCTCTGGAAACACCATATATTTT. Amino acids: CASSVDPPLSGNTIYF.

This rearrangement joins TRBV28 to TRBJ2-2, with 11 positions matching TRBD1. The trim removed 4 bases at V and 5 bases at J, leaving 6 bases unmatched. The CDR3 is made up of 16 amino acids. Per germline, CDR1 MDHEN and CDR2 SYDVKM. CDR3 DNA: TGTGCCAGCAGTTACGGACAGGGGGCTGTGACCGGGGAGCTGTTTTTT. This encodes CASSYGQGAVTGELFF.

The V and J genes are TRBV6-1 and TRBJ1-3, with a weak D call TRBD1 (6 bases). Trimming cost V 5 bases and J 3 bases, with 11 bases left between them. Germline V gene data show CDR1 as MNHNS and CDR2 as SASEGT. The CDR3 runs 14 residues. The CDR3 coding sequence is TGTGCCAGCAGTTCCCCGACAGGTGGAAACACCATATATTTT. As protein: CASSSPTGGNTIYF.

This rearrangement joins TRBV7-9 to TRBJ1-1; D remains unclear. V lost 0 bases and J 1 base, leaving 12 bases between the germline ends. The CDR3 consists of 16 residues. CDR1 and CDR2 (germline): SEHNR, FQNEAQ (reference sequence). CDR3 residues: CASSLAPGWGNTEAFF. The DNA of the CDR3 is TGTGCCAGCAGCTTAGCGCCCGGGTGGGGGAACACTGAAGCTTTCTTT.

This chain links TRBV30 with TRBJ1-4; 7 bases agree with TRBD1. Germline values: CDR1 GTSNPN, CDR2 SVGIG (reference sequence). This CDR3 spans 16 amino acids. The junction had 13 bases not matched to a gene; V was cut back by 3 bases and J by 6 bases. CDR3 bases: TGTGCCTGGAGCGACGATAAAATAGGGACAGATGAAAAACTGTTTTTT. Translated: CAWSDDKIGTDEKLFF.

J is TRBJ1-5 and V is TRBV19; 7 nucleotides line up with TRBD1. CDR3 length: 14 residues. Germline V CDR1 and CDR2: LNHDA, SQIVND (reference sequence). V shed 4 bases, J shed 6 bases, and the junction held 6 bases outside the gene matches. CDR3 protein: CASSTSTGFQPQHF. CDR3 sequence (DNA): TGTGCCAGTAGTACCTCGACAGGGTTTCAGCCCCAGCATTTT.

The CDR3 reads CASSAGTSGTKNIQYF. DNA for the CDR3: TGTGCCAGCAGCGCCGGGACTAGCGGGACGAAAAACATTCAGTACTTC. The chain employs TRBV9 and TRBJ2-4; 13 bases are a match to TRBD2. Trimming removed 3 bases from V and 4 bases from J; junction bases left unmatched: 4. CDR3 size: 16 residues. Germline V lookup: CDR1 SGDLS, CDR2 YYNGEE.

In this sample, this clone turned up a few times. The chain couples TRBV7-2 to TRBJ2-2, with D possibly being TRBD2 (5 bases). CDR3 length: 14 amino acids. Germline CDR1 reads SGHTA; CDR2 reads FQGNSA. Trimming shortened V by 5 bases and J by 2 bases, and 9 bases separated the two germline ends. The CDR3 DNA reads TGTGCCAGCAGCGCCGACTACAACACCGGGGAGCTGTTTTTT. It translates to CASSADYNTGELFF. Using reference TRBV7-2 and TRBJ2-2 for the parts outside the CDR3, the full variable domain is GAGVSQSPSNKVTEKGKDVELRCDPISGHTALYWYRQSLGQGLEFLIYFQGNSAPDKSGLPSDRFSAERTGGSVSTLTIQRTQQEDSAVYLCASSADYNTGELFFGEGSRLTVL.

Only a few counts were recorded for this clone. The CDR3 DNA is TGTGCCAGCGGACGGGTGGTTAATCAGCCCCAGCATTTT. It specifies CASGRVVNQPQHF. The chain combines TRBV6-5 with TRBJ1-5; no firm D call. CDR1 MNHEY and CDR2 SVGAGI come from the germline V gene. Deletions cut 8 bases from V and 4 bases from J, with 12 bases between. CDR3 length: 13 residues.

The chain links TRBV5-6 to TRBJ1-5; no clear D gene. Looked up from germline, CDR1 is SGHDT and CDR2 is YYEEEE. The CDR3 consists of 14 residues. The V end lost 0 bases, the J end lost 1 base, and 5 bases lay between the germline ends. The CDR3 DNA reads TGTGCCAGCAGCTTGGGAGTGAGCAATCAGCCCCAGCATTTT. Translation: CASSLGVSNQPQHF.

The chain is built from TRBV7-2 and TRBJ2-4; the D gene is possibly TRBD2 (5 bases). The CDR3 length is 16 residues. Germline lookup yields CDR1 SGHTA and CDR2 FQGNSA. V was trimmed by 2 bases and J by 6 bases, leaving 17 bases between them. CDR3 bases: TGTGCCAGCAGCTTACTCCGAGGGCAGAGAAGAAACATTCAGTACTTC. The encoded protein is CASSLLRGQRRNIQYF.

V and J are TRBV7-2 and TRBJ2-6, with 9 bases matching TRBD2. V lost 1 base, J lost 11 bases, and 6 bases stayed unmatched. The CDR3 is 15 amino acids. CDR1 is SGHTA, CDR2 FQGNSA, per germline. This CDR3 reads CASSLVSGGRDVLTF. The CDR3, as DNA: TGTGCCAGCAGCTTAGTTAGCGGGGGAAGGGACGTCCTGACTTTC. The full variable domain, in which reference TRBV7-2 and TRBJ2-6 provide the parts outside the CDR3, is GAGVSQSPSNKVTEKGKDVELRCDPISGHTALYWYRQSLGQGLEFLIYFQGNSAPDKSGLPSDRFSAERTGGSVSTLTIQRTQQEDSAVYLCASSLVSGGRDVLTFGAGSRLTVL.

The rearrangement joins TRBV19 to TRBJ2-3; D unclear. The ends were cut back, 9 bases at V and 6 bases at J, with 10 bases in the middle. The CDR3 length is 11 residues. Germline V gives CDR1 LNHDA, CDR2 SQIVND (reference sequence). The CDR3 DNA reads as TGTGCCAGCAGGACCGGGGATACGCAGTATTTT. Its protein product is CASRTGDTQYF.

This chain links TRBV30 with TRBJ1-5, with D hard to call. Germline V gene data show CDR1 as GTSNPN and CDR2 as SVGIG (reference sequence). Deletions cut 0 bases from V and 5 bases from J, with 11 bases between. CDR3 length: 14 amino acids. The CDR3 loop is CAWSVRSGDQPQHF. In DNA form, the CDR3 reads TGTGCCTGGAGTGTTAGATCGGGTGATCAGCCCCAGCATTTT.

The V call is TRBV14, the J call TRBJ2-1; 13 bases align to TRBD2. The V and J ends lost 4 bases and 8 bases, in that order; junction bases with no gene match: 5. Germline V gives CDR1 SGHDN, CDR2 FVKESK. The CDR3 extends over 15 amino acids. CDR3 amino acids: CASSRGTSGIYEQFF. The CDR3 bases are TGTGCCAGCAGCCGAGGGACTAGCGGGATCTATGAGCAGTTCTTC.

The V and J genes are TRBV25-1 and TRBJ1-3; perhaps TRBD1 as D (5 bases). Germline V gene sequence: CDR1 MGHDK, CDR2 SYGVNS. This CDR3 has 15 residues. V was pared by 0 bases and J by 4 bases, with 10 bases between. The DNA for the CDR3 is TGTGCCAGCAGTGAATACCAGGGTGGAGGAAACACCATATATTTT. Its translation is CASSEYQGGGNTIYF.

The V call is TRBV6-6, the J call TRBJ1-2; 7 nucleotides agree with TRBD1. This CDR3 region has 13 residues. Germline lookup yields CDR1 MNHNY and CDR2 SVGAGI (reference sequence). The trim removed 6 bases at V and 4 bases at J, leaving 5 bases unmatched. The CDR3 here is CASSPRDSYGYTF. Written as DNA, the CDR3 is TGTGCCAGCAGCCCTCGGGACAGCTATGGCTACACCTTC.

The chain uses TRBV30 and TRBJ2-1; D is unresolved. This CDR3 region has 12 residues. CDR1 and CDR2 (germline): GTSNPN, SVGIG (reference sequence). Between the trimmed V and J ends, which lost 3 bases and 8 bases, there was a span of 11 bases. CDR3 region: CAWRSGFDEQFF. The CDR3 DNA sequence: TGTGCCTGGAGGTCGGGTTTCGATGAGCAGTTCTTC.

The V and J genes are TRBV28 and TRBJ1-5; 7 nucleotides match TRBD1. Germline CDR1 and CDR2: MDHEN and SYDVKM. The CDR3 runs to 18 residues. With V trimmed by 1 base and J by 4 bases, 13 bases remained unmatched. CDR3 nucleotides: TGTGCCAGCAGTTTATTTACTAACAGGGGACGGAGAAATCAGCCCCAGCATTTT. Translated, it gives CASSLFTNRGRRNQPQHF.

The J gene is TRBJ1-6, the V gene TRBV6-6; weak D call: TRBD1 (5 bases). Deletions cut 5 bases from V and 8 bases from J, with 13 bases between. CDR1 is MNHNY and CDR2 is SVGAGI in the germline V gene (reference sequence). The CDR3 is 14 residues long. CDR3 DNA: TGTGCCAGCAGTCCCGGGACGGCACATTCACCCCTCCACTTT. Its protein is CASSPGTAHSPLHF.

The J gene is TRBJ2-3, the V gene TRBV9; D is uncertain. The CDR3 runs 12 residues. Deletions cut 1 base from V and 6 bases from J, with 6 bases between. Germline V gene data show CDR1 as SGDLS and CDR2 as YYNGEE. CDR3 residues: CASSVSKDTQYF. The CDR3 DNA is TGTGCCAGCAGCGTATCGAAGGATACGCAGTATTTT.